These 12 T cell receptor beta chains came from one sample sequenced in a study of OX40 agonist ivuxolimab in advanced cancers. Sequencing used immunoSEQ multiplex PCR; TCRdb keeps in-frame clones, though not all of them. The top ten clones hold 6.5% to 7.5% of a sample with about 68,000 clones, more than 75% of them seen once. Specimen: CD4+ or CD8+ T cells sorted from blood, collected in a trial of the OX40 agonist ivuxolimab. The source of these receptors is an adult with an advanced solid tumor such as melanoma, head and neck, liver or kidney cancer.

The gene calls are TRBV6-5 and TRBJ2-5; TRBD1 matches at 9 bases. The DNA matches TRBJ2-7 better at its end, which makes the J call doubtful. The germline V gene encodes CDR1 MNHEY and CDR2 SVGAGI. The CDR3 is made up of 14 amino acids. CDR3 nucleotides: TGTGCCAGCAGCCCCGGGACAGGGTCCTACGAGCAGTACTTC. It specifies CASSPGTGSYEQYF.

In this sample, this clone turned up a few times. The chain uses TRBV7-9 and TRBJ2-3, with 10 bases identical to TRBD2. Per germline, CDR1 SEHNR and CDR2 FQNEAQ (reference sequence). V trimming: 1 base; J trimming: 7 bases; junction bases outside the gene matches: 8. This CDR3 has 16 residues. CDR3 amino acids: CASSLVSSGSKNTQYF. In DNA, the CDR3 is TGTGCCAGCAGCTTAGTGTCTAGCGGGAGTAAGAATACGCAGTATTTT.

This chain links TRBV4-1 with TRBJ2-3, with TRBD1 matching 7 bases. The V gene's germline CDR1 is MGHRA and CDR2 YSYEKL. Trimming took 0 bases from V and 6 from J; bases not matched to a gene: 6. The CDR3 is 15 amino acids. The CDR3 sequence: CASSQEQRGQDTQYF. The CDR3 nucleotides are TGCGCCAGCAGCCAAGAACAGAGGGGGCAGGATACGCAGTATTTT.

The gene calls are TRBV19 and TRBJ1-5; D gene unclear. CDR3 length: 13 amino acids. Trimming removed 2 bases at V and 2 bases at J, with 4 bases between. Germline V CDR1 and CDR2: LNHDA, SQIVND (reference sequence). CDR3 in DNA: TGTGCCAGTAGTATAATGGGCAATCAGCCCCAGCATTTT. It encodes CASSIMGNQPQHF.

The V call is TRBV7-2, the J call TRBJ1-4; D is unresolved. V was shortened by 0 bases and J by 5 bases, with 13 bases between the two germline ends. The CDR3 contains 16 residues. CDR1 SGHTA and CDR2 FQGNSA come from the germline V gene. The CDR3 DNA reads as TGTGCCAGCAGCTTAGCTTCAACAGCCCCGAATGAAAAACTGTTTTTT. Its protein product is CASSLASTAPNEKLFF.

A note on this clone: Relative to the germline gene, one junction end is altered; a read error may explain this. V and J are TRBV7-7 and TRBJ2-1, with TRBD1 matching over 7 bases. The CDR3 runs 15 residues. Germline CDR1 is SSHAT and CDR2 is FNYEAQ (reference sequence). This CDR3 reads CASSPGTAQSNEQFF. The DNA of the CDR3 is TGTGCTAGCAGCCCCGGGACAGCCCAGTCCAATGAGCAGTTCTTC.

The CDR3 is CASSLRTGVGINEQFF. The CDR3 DNA reads TGTGCCAGCAGCTTACGAACTGGGGTAGGAATCAATGAGCAGTTCTTC. The chain employs TRBV7-6 and TRBJ2-1; unclear D gene. V was cut by 2 bases and J by 6 bases, with 17 bases left in between. Germline CDR1 reads SGHVS; CDR2 reads FNYEAQ. The CDR3 totals 16 residues. Supplemented by reference TRBV7-6 and TRBJ2-1, the full variable domain reads GAGVSQSPRYKVTKRGQDVALRCDPISGHVSLYWYRQALGQGPEFLTYFNYEAQQDKSGLPNDRFSAERPEGSISTLTIQRTEQRDSAMYRCASSLRTGVGINEQFFGPGTRLTVL.

This chain links TRBV12-2 with TRBJ2-7. TRBV12-2 is assigned pseudogene status. The CDR3 covers 18 residues. The CDR3 reads CASRLVGTHSTVVYEQYF. The CDR3 nucleotides read TGTGCAAGTCGCTTAGTGGGAACACATTCCACCGTGGTCTACGAGCAGTACTTC.

The chain links TRBV5-1 to TRBJ1-3, with a tentative D call TRBD1 (5 bases). With 4 bases removed from V and 0 bases from J, the gap between germline ends came to 17 bases. This CDR3 has 17 amino acids. Germline V gene sequence: CDR1 SGHRS, CDR2 YFSETQ. In DNA form, the CDR3 reads TGCGCCAGCAGCCCGGGACCGGTACGCAGCTCTGGAAACACCATATATTTT. It translates to CASSPGPVRSSGNTIYF.

This sequence joins TRBV4-2 and TRBJ2-7, with unresolved D. The V and J ends lost 0 bases and 5 bases respectively, with 11 bases between them. The germline V gene encodes CDR1 LGHNA and CDR2 YNFKEQ. This CDR3 region has 14 residues. The CDR3: CASSQERARDEQYF. CDR3 DNA sequence: TGTGCCAGCAGCCAAGAAAGAGCAAGGGACGAGCAGTACTTC.

The V gene is TRBV5-4, the J gene TRBJ1-2; 7 nucleotides align to TRBD1. This CDR3 is 13 amino acids long. Germline trimming cut 5 bases from V and 8 bases from J; bases unmatched to any gene: 9. CDR1 is SGHNT, CDR2 YYREEE, per germline (reference sequence). The chain's CDR3 is CASRSPKTGGYTF. Here the CDR3 DNA reads TGTGCCAGCAGGTCTCCGAAGACAGGGGGCTACACCTTC.

The chain links TRBV6-5 to TRBJ1-2; D unclear. CDR1 is MNHEY and CDR2 is SVGAGI in the germline V gene. This CDR3 is 13 amino acids long. Trimming removed 7 bases at V and 4 bases at J, with 13 bases between. This CDR3 reads CASTALPLYGYTF. The CDR3 coding sequence is TGTGCCAGCACCGCGCTACCTCTCTATGGCTACACCTTC.